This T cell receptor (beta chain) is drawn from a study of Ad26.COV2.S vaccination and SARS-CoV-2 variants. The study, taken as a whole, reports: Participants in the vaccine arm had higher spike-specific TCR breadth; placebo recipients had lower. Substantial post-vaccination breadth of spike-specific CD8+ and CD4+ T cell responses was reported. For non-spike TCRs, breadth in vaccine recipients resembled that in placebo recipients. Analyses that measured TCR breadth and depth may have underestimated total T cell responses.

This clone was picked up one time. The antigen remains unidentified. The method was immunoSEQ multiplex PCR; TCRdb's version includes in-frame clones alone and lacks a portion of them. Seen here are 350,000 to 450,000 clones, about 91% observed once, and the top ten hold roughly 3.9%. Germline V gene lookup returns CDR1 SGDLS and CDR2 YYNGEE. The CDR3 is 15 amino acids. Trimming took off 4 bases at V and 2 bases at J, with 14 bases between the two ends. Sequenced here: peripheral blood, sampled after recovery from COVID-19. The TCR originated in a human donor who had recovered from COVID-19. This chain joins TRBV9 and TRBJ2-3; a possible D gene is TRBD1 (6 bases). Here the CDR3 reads CASSSSGVNTDTQYF. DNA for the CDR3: TGTGCCAGCAGCTCTTCAGGGGTTAACACAGATACGCAGTATTTT. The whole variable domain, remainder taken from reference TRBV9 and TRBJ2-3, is DSGVTQTPKHLITATGQRVTLRCSPRSGDLSVYWYQQSLDQGLQFLIQYYNGEERAKGNILERFSAQQFPDLHSELNLSSLELGDSALYFCASSSSGVNTDTQYFGPGTRLTVL.